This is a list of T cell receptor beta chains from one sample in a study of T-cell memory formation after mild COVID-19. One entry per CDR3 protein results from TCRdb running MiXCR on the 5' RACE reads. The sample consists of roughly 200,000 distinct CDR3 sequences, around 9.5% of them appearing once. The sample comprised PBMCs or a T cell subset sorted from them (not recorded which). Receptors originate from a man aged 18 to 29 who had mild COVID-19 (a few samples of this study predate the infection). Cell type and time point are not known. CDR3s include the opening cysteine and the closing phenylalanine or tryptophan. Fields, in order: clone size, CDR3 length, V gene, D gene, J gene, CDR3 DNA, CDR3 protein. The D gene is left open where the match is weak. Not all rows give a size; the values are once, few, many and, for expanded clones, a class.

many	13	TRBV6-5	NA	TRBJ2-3	TGTGCCACCCAGACCCCCCTCACAGATACGCAGTATTTT	CATQTPLTDTQYF
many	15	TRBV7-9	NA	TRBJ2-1	TGTGCCAGCACCTTGGGAGTCAACCAAGGGAATGAGCAGTTCTTC	CASTLGVNQGNEQFF
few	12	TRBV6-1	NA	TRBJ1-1	TGTGCCAGCGGAGCGGACAGTTTGACGGCTTTCTTT	CASGADSLTAFF
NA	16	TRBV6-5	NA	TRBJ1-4	TGTGCCAGCAGTCGAGGGGGGGGCGCAACTAATGAAAAACTGTTTTTT	CASSRGGGATNEKLFF
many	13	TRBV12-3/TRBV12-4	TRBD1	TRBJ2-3	TGTGCCAGCAGTCAACAGGGGTCAGATACGCAGTATTTT	CASSQQGSDTQYF
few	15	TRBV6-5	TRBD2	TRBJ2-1	TGTGCCAGCAGTTACTCAACTAGCGGCTACAATGAGCAGTTCTTC	CASSYSTSGYNEQFF
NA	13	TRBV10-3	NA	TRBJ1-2	TGTGCCATCAGTGAAGGGGGGCCATATGGCTACACCTTC	CAISEGGPYGYTF
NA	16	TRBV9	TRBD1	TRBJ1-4	TGTGCCAGCAGCGTAGGTGGGACAGCGGGAGATGAAAAACTGTTTTTT	CASSVGGTAGDEKLFF
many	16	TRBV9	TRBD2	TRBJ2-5	TGTGCCAGCAGCGTAAGTCCGACTAGCGGGGAGGAGACCCAGTACTTC	CASSVSPTSGEETQYF
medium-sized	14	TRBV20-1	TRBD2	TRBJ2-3	TGCAGTGCCCCCTCCTCTCTAGCGGGAGATACGCAGTATTTT	CSAPSSLAGDTQYF
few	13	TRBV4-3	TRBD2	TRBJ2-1	TGCGCCAGCAGCAGGGGACTAGCGGGGGTTAAGTTCTTC	CASSRGLAGVKFF
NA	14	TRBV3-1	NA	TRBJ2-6	TGTGCCAGCAGCCAAGTAGGCGGGGCCAACGTCCTGACTTTC	CASSQVGGANVLTF
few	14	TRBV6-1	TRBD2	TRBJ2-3	TGTGCCAGCATAGGGACGGGGGGAACAGATACGCAGTATTTT	CASIGTGGTDTQYF
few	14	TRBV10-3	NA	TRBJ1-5	TGTGCCATCAGTGTAACCAGGGAGGCTCAGCCCCAGCATTTT	CAISVTREAQPQHF
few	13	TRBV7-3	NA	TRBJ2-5	TGTGCCAGCAGCTCCCGAGCCCAAGAGACCCAGTACTTC	CASSSRAQETQYF
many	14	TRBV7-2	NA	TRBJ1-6	TGTGCCAGCAGCTTAGAAGGAGTGGGATCACCCCTCCACTTT	CASSLEGVGSPLHF
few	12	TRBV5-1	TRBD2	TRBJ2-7	TGCGCCAGCAGCTTGAGCGGGGTGGCACAGTACTTC	CASSLSGVAQYF
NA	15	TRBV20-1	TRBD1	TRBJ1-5	TGCAGTGCTAGCGCTCAGGGGGTTATACGACAGCCCCAGCATTTT	CSASAQGVIRQPQHF
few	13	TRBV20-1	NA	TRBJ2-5	TGCAGTGCTCGTCGCCCACTGGGGGAGACCCAGTACTTC	CSARRPLGETQYF
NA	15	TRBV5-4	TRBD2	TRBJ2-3	TGTGCCAGCAGCTTAAGCGGGGGGGCATGGGATACGCAGTATTTT	CASSLSGGAWDTQYF
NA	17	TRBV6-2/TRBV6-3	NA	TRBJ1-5	TGTGCCAGCAGTTACTCGACGTTCCAGCCGGGCAATCAGCCCCAGCATTTT	CASSYSTFQPGNQPQHF
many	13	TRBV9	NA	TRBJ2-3	TGTGCCAGCAGCGCTCTCAACACAGATACGCAGTATTTT	CASSALNTDTQYF
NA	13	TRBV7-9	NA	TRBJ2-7	TGTGCCAGCAGCTTATCACAGGACGATAAGCAGTACTTC	CASSLSQDDKQYF
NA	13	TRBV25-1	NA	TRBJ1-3	TGTGCCAGCACCCCAAGTCCAGGAAACACCATATATTTT	CASTPSPGNTIYF
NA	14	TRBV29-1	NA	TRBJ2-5	TGCAGCGTGGGGGCCCGACTAGCATCAGAGACCCAGTACTTC	CSVGARLASETQYF
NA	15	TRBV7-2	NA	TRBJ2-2	TGTGCCAGCAGCTCCACCATCAGAGACACCGGGGAGCTGTTTTTT	CASSSTIRDTGELFF
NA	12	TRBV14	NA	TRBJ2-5	TGTGCCAGCAGCCAAGATTGGGGACCGCAGTACTTC	CASSQDWGPQYF
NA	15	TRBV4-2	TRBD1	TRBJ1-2	TGTGCCAGCAGCCCGACTCCGGGACAGGGGTATGGCTACACCTTC	CASSPTPGQGYGYTF
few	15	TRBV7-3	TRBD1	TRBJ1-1	TGTGCCAGCAGCCCGGTAGGGGGCATGAACACTGAAGCTTTCTTT	CASSPVGGMNTEAFF
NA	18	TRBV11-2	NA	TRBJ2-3	TGTGCCAGCAGCTTAGTCGCCGCGGGGGCGGGAGCCACAGATACGCAGTATTTT	CASSLVAAGAGATDTQYF
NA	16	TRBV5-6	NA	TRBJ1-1	TGTGCCAGCAGGAGGAACATTCGGGGTCGGGGCCTTGAAGCTTTCTTT	CASRRNIRGRGLEAFF
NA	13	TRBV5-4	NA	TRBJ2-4	TGTGCCACCCGGACTGGGGCACAAAACATTCAGTACTTC	CATRTGAQNIQYF
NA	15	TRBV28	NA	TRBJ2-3	TGTGCCAGCAGCCAGGGGGGGCTTCGTACAGATACGCAGTATTTT	CASSQGGLRTDTQYF
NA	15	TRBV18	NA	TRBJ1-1	TGTGCCAGCTCACCACCCCCAGGGATGAACACTGAAGCTTTCTTT	CASSPPPGMNTEAFF
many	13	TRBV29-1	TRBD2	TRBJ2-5	TGCAGCGTTGACAATATAGCGGGAGAGACCCAGTACTTC	CSVDNIAGETQYF
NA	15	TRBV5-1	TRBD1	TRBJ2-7	TGCGCCAGCAGCTTGGGCGACAGGGTCATGTGCGAGCAGTACTTC	CASSLGDRVMCEQYF
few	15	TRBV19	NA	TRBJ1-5	TGTGCCAGTAGACCACCTATTGCGAGCAATCAGCCCCAGCATTTT	CASRPPIASNQPQHF
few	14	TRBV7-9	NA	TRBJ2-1	TGTGCCAGCAGCGCTCTGGGGCTAACAAATGAGCAGTTCTTC	CASSALGLTNEQFF
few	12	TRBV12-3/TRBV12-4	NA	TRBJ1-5	TGTGCCAGCTCGCTCGGAAGTCAGCCCCAGCATTTT	CASSLGSQPQHF
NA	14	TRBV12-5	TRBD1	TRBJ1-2	TGTGCTAGTGGTCTCCCGGGACAGGTTTTTGGCTACACCTTC	CASGLPGQVFGYTF
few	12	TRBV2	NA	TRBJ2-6	TGTGCCACCTCCATTGGGGCCAACGTCCTGACTTTC	CATSIGANVLTF
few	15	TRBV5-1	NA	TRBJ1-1	TGCGCCAGCAGCCTGGGGGTAACCGTGAACACTGAAGCTTTCTTT	CASSLGVTVNTEAFF